Sequencing of this T cell receptor beta chain was carried out in a study of T cell repertoires in cytomegalovirus infection. Study background: CMV epitopes, recently identified HLA-C-restricted and well-studied HLA-B-restricted, were used. Public TCR beta signature analysis indicated the presence of both CMV infection and matching HLA type.

Findings and limits, study-wide: HLA-C-restricted CMV clonotypes gave the most frequent clonotype in two of eight donors. Summed frequency of public TCR beta families distinguished CMV carriers with the relevant HLA.

This clonotype has just a few counts. The antigen remains unidentified. CDR3 length: 16 amino acids. From germline, CDR1 is MGHDK and CDR2 SYGVNS. Trimming cost V 2 bases and J 3 bases, with 13 bases left between them. MiXCR, run by TCRdb on the reads, gives a single entry per CDR3 protein. The sample has roughly 80,000 distinct CDR3 sequences, about 24% seen once. The chain is built from TRBV25-1 and TRBJ2-2; perhaps D is TRBD1 or TRBD2 (5 bases each). Sequenced material: CD8+ T cells from cultured PBMCs, taken from culture after CMV antigen stimulation. The clonotype originates from a human donor in good health (CMV status not recorded). Some clones in this sample may be carry-over from other donors' samples. The CDR3 bases are TGTGCCAGCAGTGAAAGGGCCGGGGCTCACACCGGGGAGCTGTTTTTT. Protein sequence: CASSERAGAHTGELFF. The full variable domain, in which reference TRBV25-1 and TRBJ2-2 provide the parts outside the CDR3, is EADIYQTPRYLVIGTGKKITLECSQTMGHDKMYWYQQDPGMELHLIHYSYGVNSTEKGDLSSESTVSRIRTEHFPLTLESARPSHTSQYLCASSERAGAHTGELFFGEGSRLTVL.